Listed here is a single TCR beta chain. Its antigen is still unknown. Nothing much larger sits one base from this clone, and base qualities are not available. This entry belongs to a study of shared clonotypes between healthy human individuals (dated by TCRdb to about 2020). About the full investigation: A few men and a couple of women, aged 18 to 49 years, made up the cohort. Per donor, three plates each were used for CD4 naive and CD4 memory, two for CD8 naive, and one for CD8 memory. Blood TCR repertoires of about five healthy adults were deeply sequenced to estimate repertoire size and the extent of clonotype sharing between individuals. To increase sequencing depth and limit assay-specific biases, different laboratories used diverse techniques to prepare libraries and sequence TCR repertoires. Each donor's leukapheresis produced roughly between roughly 0.94 and 9.5 billion PBMCs.

Summary of the overall study and its limitations: When a handful of donors were compared, the shared fraction of clonotypes was approximately 5% for naive CD4, 3% to 4% for naive CD8, about 2.5% for memory CD4, and 0.35% to 0.5% for memory CD8. Because the study included a small number of donors, the genetic and exposure-history diversity represented was limited. Pairwise subsampling led to the expectation that sequencing depth would affect the degree of clonotype sharing among donors. Estimated clonotype richness was generally larger for naive than for memory subsets. Higher generation probabilities were observed for clonotypes shared by all four sorted-subset donors than for non-shared clonotypes. Only blood was sampled, and tissue TCR repertoires likely differ from those in blood. Incomplete sequencing was indicated by rarefaction of sorted-subset datasets, despite the large sequencing depth.

Using the deep immunoSEQ assay, TCR CDR3 regions were amplified from genomic DNA by multiplex PCR. Genomic DNA extracted from each cell subset was distributed evenly over all wells of several immunoSEQ 96-well plates, and each plate served as one replicate. For sorted subsets, each replicate PCR was loaded with roughly 200 ng genomic DNA, equivalent to 30,000 or so T cell genomes. Purified libraries were quantified with a Qubit 3.0 fluorometer, sized on a Bioanalyzer 2100, and re-quantified with the KAPA Library Quantification kit. Every immunoSEQ 96-well plate was sequenced on a separate single-read 150-cycle Illumina NextSeq 550 flow cell. Per the source publication's procedure: Because only junctional sequences without quality scores were contained in the immunoSEQ output, filtering matching that applied to full-length reads could not be performed. To assign V/J genes and CDR3, sequences were annotated using PyIR, a Python wrapper for IgBLAST v1.9, with IMGT germline references. Reads were removed for weak V/J assignments (E-value above 1e-6), missing CDR3, stop codons, out-of-frame junctions, or ambiguous translated residues. V3J clonotypes were defined as sequences sharing an identical inferred V gene, J gene, and CDR3 amino acid sequence. The percentage overlap between two repertoires was calculated by dividing the number of shared unique clonotypes by the size of the smaller repertoire. RTK rarefaction, the Chao1 estimator, and Recon v2.1 estimates of unobserved clonotypes were used to assess repertoire richness. Generation probabilities were computed with OLGA for all TCRbeta clonotypes obtained by the gDNA method from a handful of donors. TCRdb limited this immuneACCESS table to in-frame rearrangements with V and J called. A share of clones is missing; checked studies link under half to unresolved V genes, and the rest is unexplained. V and J calls and clone size come straight from that table; D and trimming were deduced from the DNA. The sample has fewer than 700,000 clones on record, roughly 95% of them singletons. The ten largest account for 0.11% of the sample.

CD8 naive samples consisted of CD45RO-negative cells that were positively selected for CCR7, yielding a CD45RA+CCR7+ population without TemRA cells. The donors were healthy, HIV-negative adults who had no recently reported acute infections or vaccinations. Only Caucasian adults living in Nashville, Tennessee, USA were represented among the donors. Blood was obtained by leukapheresis, after which PBMCs were separated by Ficoll-Histopaque density gradient centrifugation and cryopreserved in liquid nitrogen vapor phase. Analytical flow cytometry was used to check the purity and quantity of every magnetically sorted T cell population. Each sorted fraction had its genomic DNA isolated and then quantified by UV absorbance on a Nanodrop 2000c. The germline V gene yields MDHEN for CDR1 and SYDVKM for CDR2. The V and J ends are trimmed by 6 bases and 4 bases, leaving 15 bases between them. Counted from cysteine to phenylalanine, this CDR3 has 14 amino acids. Of the read, only the CDR3 DNA is kept; its 42 bases are in frame from base 1.

The V and J genes are TRBV28 and TRBJ1-2; TRBD1 is possibly the D segment (6 matching bases). The sample was naive CD8+ T cells sorted from blood. The cell subset or site label on this specimen signifies: CD45RA+CCR7+. The sequence came from a woman between 25 and 40 years old in good health. The DNA sequence follows: TGTGCCAGCAGCGATCCAGACAGGATCTATGGCTACACCTTC. Translated, this is CASSDPDRIYGYTF.